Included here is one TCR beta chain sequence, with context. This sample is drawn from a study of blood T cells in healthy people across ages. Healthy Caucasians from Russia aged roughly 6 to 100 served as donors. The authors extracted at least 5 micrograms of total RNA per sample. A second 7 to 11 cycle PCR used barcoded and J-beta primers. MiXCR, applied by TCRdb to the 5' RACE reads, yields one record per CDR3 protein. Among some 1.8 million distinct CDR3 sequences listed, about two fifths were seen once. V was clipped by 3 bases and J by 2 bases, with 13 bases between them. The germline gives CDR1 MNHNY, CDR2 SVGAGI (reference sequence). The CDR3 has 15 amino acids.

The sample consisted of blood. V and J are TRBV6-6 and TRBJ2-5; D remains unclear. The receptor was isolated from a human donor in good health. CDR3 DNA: TGTGCCAGCAGTTATTGGCAGCAGAGACAAGAGACCCAGTACTTC. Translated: CASSYWQQRQETQYF.